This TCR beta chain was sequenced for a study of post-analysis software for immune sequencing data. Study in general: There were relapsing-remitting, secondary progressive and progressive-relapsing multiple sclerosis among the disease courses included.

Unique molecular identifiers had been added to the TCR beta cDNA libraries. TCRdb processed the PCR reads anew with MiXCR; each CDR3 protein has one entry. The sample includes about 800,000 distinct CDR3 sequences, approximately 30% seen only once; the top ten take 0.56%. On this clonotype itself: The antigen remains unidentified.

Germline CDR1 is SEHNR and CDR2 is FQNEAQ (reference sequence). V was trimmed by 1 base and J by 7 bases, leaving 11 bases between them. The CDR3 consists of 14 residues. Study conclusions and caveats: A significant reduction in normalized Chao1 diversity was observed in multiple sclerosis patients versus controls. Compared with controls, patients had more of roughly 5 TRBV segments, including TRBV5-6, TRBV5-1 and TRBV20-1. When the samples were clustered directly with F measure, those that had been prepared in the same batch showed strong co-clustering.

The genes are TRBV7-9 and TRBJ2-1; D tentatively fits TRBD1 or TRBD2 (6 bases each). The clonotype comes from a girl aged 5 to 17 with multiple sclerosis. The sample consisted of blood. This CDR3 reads CASSLVRGENEQFF. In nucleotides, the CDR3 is TGTGCCAGCAGCTTAGTTAGGGGGGAGAATGAGCAGTTCTTC.